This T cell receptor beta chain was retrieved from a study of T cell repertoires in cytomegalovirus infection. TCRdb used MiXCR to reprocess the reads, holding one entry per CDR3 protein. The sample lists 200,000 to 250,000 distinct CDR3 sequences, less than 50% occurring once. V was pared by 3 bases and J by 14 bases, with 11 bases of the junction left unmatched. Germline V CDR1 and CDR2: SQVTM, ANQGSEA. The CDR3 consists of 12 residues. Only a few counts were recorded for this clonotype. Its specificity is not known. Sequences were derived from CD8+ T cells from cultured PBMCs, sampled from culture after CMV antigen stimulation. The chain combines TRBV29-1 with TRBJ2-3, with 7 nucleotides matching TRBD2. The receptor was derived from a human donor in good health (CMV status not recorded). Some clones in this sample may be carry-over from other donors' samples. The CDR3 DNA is TGCAGCGTTGACGGCGGGAGTCCCCCGAGGTATTTT. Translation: CSVDGGSPPRYF.